This passage covers 27 T cell receptor beta chains from one sample sequenced in a study of shared clonotypes between healthy human individuals. Terminally differentiated effector memory CD45RA+ cells were left out of the naive CD8 fraction, which was CD45RO-negative and positively selected for CCR7. TCRdb's table, derived via immunoSEQ multiplex PCR, lists solely in-frame clones and lacks some. The sample shows roughly 2,000,000 clones, roughly 95% of them seen only once. Sequencing used naive CD8+ T cells from PBMCs. The source of these receptors is a young man in good health. Some clones in this sample may be carry-over from other donors' samples.

In its sample, this clone was seen once. The chain uses TRBV19 and TRBJ1-1; tentatively, D is TRBD1 (5 bases). Trimming took 9 bases from V and 6 from J, leaving 14 bases between them. The CDR3 is made up of 12 amino acids. Germline loops: CDR1 LNHDA, CDR2 SQIVND (reference sequence). CDR3 protein: CASQMGLSEAFF. CDR3 coding DNA: TGTGCCAGCCAAATGGGGCTCTCTGAAGCTTTCTTT.

The CDR3 here is CAWSAGSDTQYF. The CDR3, as DNA: TGTGCCTGGAGTGCCGGATCAGATACGCAGTATTTT. The V call is TRBV30, the J call TRBJ2-3, with D uncertain. Germline V CDR1 and CDR2: GTSNPN, SVGIG (reference sequence). V lost 1 base and J lost 4, with 6 bases in between. The CDR3 contains 12 residues.

CDR3 coding DNA: TGCGCCAGCAGCCAAGGGCTAGCGGAAGCCTACGAGCAGTACTTC. Its translation is CASSQGLAEAYEQYF. The V and J genes are TRBV4-3 and TRBJ2-7; 7 bases are shared with TRBD2. Looked up from germline, CDR1 is LGHNA and CDR2 is YSLEER. This CDR3 has 15 amino acids. J was trimmed by 2 bases and V by 1 base; bases with no gene match: 5.

With respect to this clone: The sample carries other DNA sequences with the same CDR3. This rearrangement joins TRBV28 to TRBJ1-3; a weak D match, TRBD1 (5 bases). Germline V gene sequence: CDR1 MDHEN, CDR2 SYDVKM. The CDR3 runs to 14 residues. Trimming removed 6 bases at V and 1 base at J, with 10 bases between. CDR3 region: CASSLPGSGNTIYF. CDR3 DNA: TGTGCCAGCAGCCTACCAGGGTCTGGAAACACCATATATTTT.

The V call is TRBV5-1, the J call TRBJ2-3; D tentatively fits TRBD1 or TRBD2 (6 bases each). Germline V CDR1 and CDR2: SGHRS, YFSETQ. The V end lost 4 bases, the J end lost 2 bases, and 11 bases lay between the germline ends. This CDR3 is built from 14 residues. The CDR3 nucleotides are TGCGCCAGCAGCCCGCGGGACACCACAGATACGCAGTATTTT. Residues: CASSPRDTTDTQYF.

The chain has TRBV9 and TRBJ2-7, with a weak D call TRBD1 (5 bases). Germline V CDR1 and CDR2: SGDLS, YYNGEE. The CDR3 is made up of 15 amino acids. V was shortened by 4 bases and J by 7 bases, with 21 bases between the two germline ends. CDR3 sequence: CASSLVAGPVGEQYF. CDR3 nucleotide sequence: TGTGCCAGCAGCCTGGTGGCAGGGCCGGTTGGGGAGCAGTACTTC.

Here the CDR3 DNA reads TGTGCCAGCAGCTCCCTCGAGGGTCGTAATGAAAAACTGTTTTTT. Protein: CASSSLEGRNEKLFF. This chain uses TRBV7-9 with TRBJ1-4; D is undetermined. Germline V CDR1 and CDR2: SEHNR, FQNEAQ (reference sequence). The V end was cut by 4 bases, the J end by 4 bases, with 13 bases between. The CDR3 runs 15 residues.

This clone was recorded only once. The V gene is TRBV9, the J gene TRBJ1-1; possibly TRBD1 for D (6 bases). Trimming stripped 6 bases from V and 4 bases from J, with 16 bases between. CDR3 length equals 14 residues. CDR1 is SGDLS and CDR2 is YYNGEE in the germline V gene. DNA for the CDR3: TGTGCCAGCACCCCATCGGGGGGCATCACTGAAGCTTTCTTT. It codes for CASTPSGGITEAFF.

The J gene is TRBJ1-1, the V gene TRBV10-1; no definite D call. Germline-derived CDR1 and CDR2 are WNHNN and SYGVQD (reference sequence). V lost 4 bases and J 0 bases, leaving 6 bases between the germline ends. The CDR3 consists of 13 residues. CDR3 protein: CASSALMNTEAFF. As DNA, the CDR3 is TGCGCCAGCAGTGCCCTCATGAACACTGAAGCTTTCTTT.

The V and J genes are TRBV4-2 and TRBJ1-2; no definite D call. The CDR3 spans 13 residues. Germline values: CDR1 LGHNA, CDR2 YNFKEQ. With 4 bases removed from V and 4 bases from J, the gap between germline ends came to 10 bases. CDR3 nucleotides: TGTGCCAGCAGCCCCCCGGTGGCCTATGGCTACACCTTC. Its translation is CASSPPVAYGYTF.

The V call is TRBV29-1, the J call TRBJ2-7; D is unresolved. CDR3 length: 13 amino acids. Looked up from germline, CDR1 is SQVTM and CDR2 is ANQGSEA. The V end lost 2 bases, the J end lost 1 base, and 9 bases lay between the germline ends. In DNA form, the CDR3 reads TGCAGCGTTGAACTTAAGGCGTCCTACGAGCAGTACTTC. It translates to CSVELKASYEQYF.

The chain joins TRBV15 to TRBJ1-4, with TRBD1 as a possible D gene (6 bases). Germline V gene data show CDR1 as LNHNV and CDR2 as YYDKDF (reference sequence). With 1 base removed from V and 6 bases from J, the gap between germline ends came to 12 bases. The CDR3 runs 15 residues. CDR3 sequence: CATSRGSGEHEKLFF. The CDR3 region has the DNA TGTGCCACCAGCAGAGGTTCAGGGGAACATGAAAAACTGTTTTTT.

The chain recombines TRBV9 with TRBJ2-1; D is uncertain. Between the trimmed V and J ends, which lost 0 bases and 0 bases, there was a span of 7 bases. Germline V gene sequence: CDR1 SGDLS, CDR2 YYNGEE. This CDR3 comprises 15 residues. CDR3 nucleotides: TGTGCCAGCAGCGTAGGGATGAGCTCCTACAATGAGCAGTTCTTC. Translated, it gives CASSVGMSSYNEQFF.

The chain has TRBV7-9 and TRBJ2-7; D unresolved. V lost 1 base and J 0 bases, leaving 10 bases between the germline ends. From germline, CDR1 is SEHNR and CDR2 FQNEAQ (reference sequence). This CDR3 has 15 amino acids. For the CDR3, the DNA is TGTGCCAGCAGCTTAGGTGTGGGGAACTCCTACGAGCAGTACTTC. Translated, it gives CASSLGVGNSYEQYF.

The genes are TRBV28 and TRBJ2-7; TRBD2 is a possible D gene (6 bases). The V and J ends lost 3 bases and 6 bases respectively, with 27 bases between them. In germline, CDR1 is MDHEN, CDR2 SYDVKM. The CDR3 has 18 amino acids. The CDR3 is CASSFTGTGAGLWGEQYF. CDR3 DNA sequence: TGTGCCAGCAGTTTTACCGGGACTGGGGCTGGCTTGTGGGGCGAGCAGTACTTC.

V is TRBV7-3 and J is TRBJ2-2; tentatively, D is TRBD1 (6 bases). The CDR3 loop spans 15 amino acids. In germline, CDR1 is SGHTA, CDR2 FQGTGA. V dropped 5 bases and J dropped 1 base, with 11 bases sitting between them. The DNA for the CDR3 is TGTGCCAGCAGCCCCGCGGACAGGAACACCGGGGAGCTGTTTTTT. It encodes CASSPADRNTGELFF.

This chain links TRBV9 with TRBJ2-1; 8 positions match TRBD2. Germline V gene sequence: CDR1 SGDLS, CDR2 YYNGEE. With V trimmed by 4 bases and J by 8 bases, 5 bases remained unmatched. This CDR3 comprises 13 residues. CDR3 sequence (DNA): TGTGCCAGCAGCTCATACGGGGGGGATGAGCAGTTCTTC. The encoded protein is CASSSYGGDEQFF.

The chain is built from TRBV21-1 and TRBJ1-5; TRBD1, as called in the table, went unchecked against the DNA. TRBV21-1 is marked as a pseudogene. The CDR3 is 18 amino acids. This CDR3 reads CASSPSPGQGQSNQPQHF. Here the CDR3 DNA reads TGTGCCAGCAGCCCCTCCCCGGGACAGGGGCAAAGCAATCAGCCCCAGCATTTT.

This chain uses TRBV27 with TRBJ2-1; D tentatively fits TRBD1 or TRBD2 (5 bases each). Trimming cost V 5 bases and J 9 bases, with 14 bases left between them. The CDR3 extends over 13 amino acids. Per germline, CDR1 MNHEY and CDR2 SMNVEV (reference sequence). Written as DNA, the CDR3 is TGTGCCAGCAGTCGCCAAGGGGACGTTGAGCAGTTCTTC. It codes for CASSRQGDVEQFF.

This chain links TRBV27 with TRBJ2-4; 7 bases fit TRBD2. V shed 2 bases and J 0 bases; nucleotides not matched to a gene: 7. The germline V gene has CDR1 MNHEY and CDR2 SMNVEV (reference sequence). The CDR3 is 17 residues long. The DNA for the CDR3 is TGTGCCAGCAGTTTACTAGCGGAACTACTAGCCAAAAACATTCAGTACTTC. Amino acid sequence: CASSLLAELLAKNIQYF.

The rearrangement joins TRBV27 to TRBJ1-2; TRBD1 matches 8 bases. V dropped 5 bases and J dropped 2; count of bases not matched to a gene: 4. The length of the CDR3 is 14 residues. Germline CDR1 reads MNHEY; CDR2 reads SMNVEV (reference sequence). The CDR3 region is CASSPWTGNYGYTF. CDR3 sequence (DNA): TGTGCCAGCAGTCCGTGGACAGGGAACTATGGCTACACCTTC.

The J gene is TRBJ1-5, the V gene TRBV19; the D is unclear. The V end was cut by 3 bases, the J end by 5 bases, with 8 bases between. CDR1 and CDR2 from the germline V gene are LNHDA and SQIVND (reference sequence). The CDR3 is 13 amino acids. DNA of the CDR3: TGTGCCAGTAGTATTTACTGGGATCAGCCCCAGCATTTT. Its translation is CASSIYWDQPQHF. Full variable domain (missing parts from reference TRBV19 and TRBJ1-5): DGGITQSPKYLFRKEGQNVTLSCEQNLNHDAMYWYRQDPGQGLRLIYYSQIVNDFQKGDIAEGYSVSREKKESFPLTVTSAQKNPTAFYLCASSIYWDQPQHFGDGTRLSIL.

This clone was seen a single time. The rearrangement links TRBV7-9 to TRBJ2-1; tentatively, D is TRBD2 (5 bases). Germline values: CDR1 SEHNR, CDR2 FQNEAQ (reference sequence). Trimming removed 5 bases at V and 4 bases at J, with 12 bases between. The CDR3 has 14 amino acids. The CDR3 loop reads CASSPERRYNEQFF. The CDR3 DNA reads as TGTGCCAGCAGCCCGGAGCGGCGTTACAATGAGCAGTTCTTC.

The V call is TRBV19, the J call TRBJ2-1; 7 positions agree with TRBD2. This CDR3 spans 13 amino acids. In germline, CDR1 is LNHDA, CDR2 SQIVND (reference sequence). J gave up 6 bases and V 6 bases, and 5 bases lay outside the gene matches. The CDR3 DNA reads as TGTGCCAGTAGCCGAAGGACTAGCAATGAGCAGTTCTTC. Translated, it gives CASSRRTSNEQFF.

The chain carries TRBV18 and TRBJ2-3; 13 bases align to TRBD2. The CDR3 is 16 amino acids. The germline V gene has CDR1 KGHSH and CDR2 LQKENI. With 2 bases clipped from V and 3 bases from J, the junction kept 2 bases outside the gene matches. DNA of the CDR3: TGTGCCAGCTCACCAGGACTAGCGGGAGCGACAGATACGCAGTATTTT. Amino acids: CASSPGLAGATDTQYF. The full variable domain, rest sourced from reference TRBV18 and TRBJ2-3, is NAGVMQNPRHLVRRRGQEARLRCSPMKGHSHVYWYRQLPEEGLKFMVYLQKENIIDESGMPKERFSAEFPKEGPSILRIQQVVRGDSAAYFCASSPGLAGATDTQYFGPGTRLTVL.

The chain is built from TRBV29-1 and TRBJ1-1; D remains unclear. This CDR3 is built from 11 residues. Trimming removed 2 bases at V and 7 bases at J, with 8 bases between. In germline, CDR1 is SQVTM, CDR2 ANQGSEA. The CDR3 bases are TGCAGCGTTGAAATGGGCTTTGAAGCTTTCTTT. Translation: CSVEMGFEAFF.

This rearrangement joins TRBV27 to TRBJ2-7; D possibly uses TRBD1 or TRBD2 (5 bases each). CDR3 length equals 15 residues. The V gene lost 10 bases and the J gene lost 4 bases, with 23 bases spanning the gap. Germline values: CDR1 MNHEY, CDR2 SMNVEV (reference sequence). The CDR3 reads CATIRGGRGFYEQYF. CDR3 DNA: TGTGCCACCATTAGGGGTGGGAGAGGGTTTTACGAGCAGTACTTC.